A selection of T cell receptor beta chains follows, all from one sample in a study of vaccination and CD4 T cells after COVID-19. TCRdb reanalysed the PCR reads using MiXCR and keeps one entry per CDR3 protein. The data contain 7,500 to 9,500 distinct CDR3 sequences, 28% of them seen just once; the ten biggest clones take up approximately 11%. These receptors' targets are unknown. The sample consisted of CD4+ T cells from blood, cultured in vitro. The origin of the receptors is a human donor in good health. Each CDR3 is given with its conserved first and last residue. The order of the fields is V gene, D gene, clone size, J gene, CDR3 DNA, CDR3 protein. A D gene is named only where the DNA matches it firmly. Clone size appears in some rows only: once, few, many, or a class for an expanded clone.

TRBV6-1	.	.	TRBJ2-3	TGTGCCAGCACTCCAATGGCACTTCCTAGCACAGATACGCAGTATTTT	CASTPMALPSTDTQYF
TRBV6-1	.	few	TRBJ2-1	TGTGCCAGCACCGACACCTACAATGAGCAGTTCTTC	CASTDTYNEQFF
TRBV20-1	TRBD1	.	TRBJ1-6	TGCAGTGCACCAACCGGGACAGGTGATTCACCCCTCCACTTT	CSAPTGTGDSPLHF
TRBV20-1	TRBD1	.	TRBJ1-2	TGCAGCCAGGGGGGCAGGGGGGACACTAACTATGGCTACACCTTC	CSQGGRGDTNYGYTF
TRBV11-1	.	.	TRBJ2-7	TGTGCCAGCAGCAGAAGCGGGTCCTCCTACGAGCAGTACTTC	CASSRSGSSYEQYF
TRBV7-2	.	once	TRBJ2-1	TGTGCCAGCAGCTTAGAGGGTGGGGCCTACTACAATGAGCAGTTCTTC	CASSLEGGAYYNEQFF
TRBV20-1	.	few	TRBJ1-5	TGCAGTGCTAGAGATCTGCCGGACAGAGAGCCCCAGCATTTT	CSARDLPDREPQHF
TRBV24-1	.	.	TRBJ2-1	TGTGCCACCAGTGATATAAAAAGGGTGGTAAATGAGCAGTTCTTC	CATSDIKRVVNEQFF
TRBV20-1	.	.	TRBJ2-2	TGCAGTGCTAGATCGAACACCGGGGAGCTGTTTTTT	CSARSNTGELFF
TRBV4-1	.	few	TRBJ1-2	TGCGCCAGCAGCCAACCCGACTATGGCTACACCTTC	CASSQPDYGYTF
TRBV6-2/TRBV6-3	.	.	TRBJ1-5	TGTGCCAGCAGTTATGGTTCGGGTAACCAGCCCCAGCATTTT	CASSYGSGNQPQHF
TRBV7-2	TRBD1	once	TRBJ2-1	TGTGCCAGCAGCTTAGTGGGACAGGGATACAATGAGCAGTTCTTC	CASSLVGQGYNEQFF
TRBV5-1	TRBD1	.	TRBJ2-5	TGCGCCAGCAGCCGAGGACAGGGGAATCAAGAGACCCAGTACTTC	CASSRGQGNQETQYF
TRBV7-9	TRBD2	few	TRBJ2-5	TGTGCCAGCAGCTTAGCACCGGGACTAGCGGGAGGGCCTTCGATGGAGACCCAGTACTTC	CASSLAPGLAGGPSMETQYF
TRBV29-1	.	.	TRBJ2-7	TGCAGCGTTGTGGATAACCGTAGTGGGGACGAGCAGTACTTC	CSVVDNRSGDEQYF
TRBV18	.	.	TRBJ1-1	TGTGCCAGCTCACCTTCCAGGGACTTGAACACTGAAGCTTTCTTT	CASSPSRDLNTEAFF
TRBV20-1	TRBD2	few	TRBJ2-7	TGCAGTGCCCTTAGCGGGAGGCTGTCCTACGAGCAGTACTTC	CSALSGRLSYEQYF
TRBV24-1	TRBD1	few	TRBJ1-1	TGTGCCACCAGTGATTCTAGCAGGGGGCTCACTGAAGCTTTCTTT	CATSDSSRGLTEAFF
TRBV5-4	.	.	TRBJ2-7	TGTGCCAGCAGGGTGATGGGGGGCTCCTACGAGCAGTACTTC	CASRVMGGSYEQYF
TRBV19	.	.	TRBJ2-7	TGTGCCAGTAGCTCCCGGACAGGGACTAGCTCCGAGCAGTACTTC	CASSSRTGTSSEQYF
TRBV7-2	.	.	TRBJ2-5	TGTGCCAGCAGCCCTAGCGGTCAAGGGGGTGAGACCCAGTACTTC	CASSPSGQGGETQYF
TRBV6-1	TRBD2	few	TRBJ2-3	TGTGCCAGCAGGCTCATAGCGGGACACACAGATACGCAGTATTTT	CASRLIAGHTDTQYF
TRBV6-2/TRBV6-3	.	few	TRBJ1-2	TGTGCCAGCAGTCCCTCGGGGGGTAACTATGGCTACACCTTC	CASSPSGGNYGYTF
TRBV10-1	TRBD1	.	TRBJ1-1	TGCGCCCTCCCCCCGGGACAGCCGAGTTTCACTGAAGCTTTCTTT	CALPPGQPSFTEAFF
TRBV20-1	TRBD1	few	TRBJ2-3	TGCAGTGCTAGATTGTGGGGACAGGGGGCAGATACGCAGTATTTT	CSARLWGQGADTQYF
TRBV5-1	.	.	TRBJ1-1	TGCGCCAGCAAAGGGCTGAACACTGAAGCTTTCTTT	CASKGLNTEAFF
TRBV4-3	TRBD2	few	TRBJ2-1	TGCGCCAGCAGCCAAGGCGGGGTTGGTCTAGCGGGGGAGCAGTTCTTC	CASSQGGVGLAGEQFF
TRBV7-3	.	few	TRBJ1-1	TGTGCCAGCAGCTCGGGGGCTGAAGCTTTCTTT	CASSSGAEAFF
TRBV28	.	few	TRBJ1-6	TGTGCCAGCAGTCCCACGTGGAATTCACCCCTCCACTTT	CASSPTWNSPLHF
TRBV28	.	few	TRBJ1-5	TGTGCCAGCAGTTTACCCGACAGGATGGGGGGTCAGCCCCAGCATTTT	CASSLPDRMGGQPQHF
TRBV10-3	TRBD2	.	TRBJ2-1	TGTGCCATCAATGAGCGGGAGTACAATGAGCAGTTCTTC	CAINEREYNEQFF
TRBV6-1	.	few	TRBJ1-2	TGTGCCAGCGGAATTGGACGGACAATTTTGTATGGCTACACCTTC	CASGIGRTILYGYTF
TRBV7-2	.	.	TRBJ2-6	TGTGCCAGCAGCTTAGGGAGCTCTGGGGCCAACGTCCTGACTTTC	CASSLGSSGANVLTF
TRBV20-1	TRBD2	.	TRBJ2-7	TGCAGTGGGGGGACTAGTTGGGGTGACGAGCAGTACTTC	CSGGTSWGDEQYF
TRBV20-1	.	few	TRBJ2-3	TGCAGTGCTAGAGATTACGTCGGTCCGGATACGCAGTATTTT	CSARDYVGPDTQYF
TRBV7-2	.	few	TRBJ1-3	TGTGCCAGCAGCCTTTATCAGGTCAGCTCTGGAAACACCATATATTTT	CASSLYQVSSGNTIYF
TRBV12-3/TRBV12-4	.	.	TRBJ2-3	TGTGCCAGCTCTCGGGGGGCTACCACAGATACGCAGTATTTT	CASSRGATTDTQYF
TRBV5-1	TRBD1	.	TRBJ1-5	TGCGCCAGCAGAGGGACAGGAGACAATCAGCCCCAGCATTTT	CASRGTGDNQPQHF
TRBV6-1	.	few	TRBJ2-3	TGTGCCAGCAGGGAGTACCCAGATACGCAGTATTTT	CASREYPDTQYF
TRBV6-2/TRBV6-3	TRBD2	once	TRBJ2-1	TGTGCCAGCAGAGTACACTCGACTAGCGGGAAGAACAATGAGCAGTTCTTC	CASRVHSTSGKNNEQFF
TRBV6-2/TRBV6-3	TRBD2	few	TRBJ2-3	TGTGCCAGCAGGGGGAGGGGCACAGATACGCAGTATTTT	CASRGRGTDTQYF
TRBV7-2	TRBD2	.	TRBJ2-1	TGTGCCAGCAGCTTATCTTCCCGGACTAGAAAAGGCAATGAGCAGTTCTTC	CASSLSSRTRKGNEQFF
TRBV2	TRBD1	.	TRBJ2-7	TGTGCCAGCAAAACTTCCGGGACAGGTGCCTACGAGCAGTACTTC	CASKTSGTGAYEQYF
TRBV24-1	TRBD1	.	TRBJ2-7	TGTGCCACCAGTGAGGGGGACAGCTCCTACGAGCAGTACTTC	CATSEGDSSYEQYF
TRBV19	TRBD1	.	TRBJ2-3	TGTGCCAGTAGGTCGACAGGGGGCACAGATACGCAGTATTTT	CASRSTGGTDTQYF
TRBV11-2	.	.	TRBJ1-1	TGTGCCAGCAGCAGGAGTTGGATGAACACTGAAGCTTTCTTT	CASSRSWMNTEAFF
TRBV12-3/TRBV12-4	TRBD2	few	TRBJ2-7	TGTGCCAGCAGACTAGCGGGGTACGAGCAGTACTTC	CASRLAGYEQYF
TRBV6-2/TRBV6-3	.	.	TRBJ2-1	TGTGCCAGCAGTTACTCAGAGGGAAGCTCCTACAATGAGCAGTTCTTC	CASSYSEGSSYNEQFF